Following are 10 T cell receptor beta chains from one sample sequenced in a study of blood T cell repertoires in COVID-19. This table comes from immunoSEQ multiplex PCR, and its TCRdb copy is limited to in-frame clones, with some not included. This table holds 100,000 to 150,000 clones, around 89% found once. The sample consisted of peripheral blood. The receptors come from a man aged 50 to 60 with active or convalescent COVID-19.

This clone was seen once. The rearrangement links TRBV24-1 to TRBJ2-2; a possible D gene is TRBD1 (6 bases). The V gene lost 4 bases and the J gene lost 0 bases, with 14 bases spanning the gap. The CDR3 has 17 residues. Germline CDR1 KGHDR, CDR2 SFDVKD. The CDR3 protein is CATSDPRQATNTGELFF. In nucleotides, the CDR3 is TGTGCCACCAGTGACCCCAGACAGGCTACGAACACCGGGGAGCTGTTTTTT.

This clone was seen only once. V and J are TRBV5-1 and TRBJ1-3; D uncertain. The CDR3 consists of 14 residues. V shed 4 bases and J shed 0 bases, with 8 bases lying between them. Germline lookup yields CDR1 SGHRS and CDR2 YFSETQ. CDR3 amino acids: CASSPTDSGNTIYF. The DNA of the CDR3 is TGCGCCAGCAGCCCGACTGACTCTGGAAACACCATATATTTT.

The rearrangement uses TRBV4-2 and TRBJ1-2; D is undetermined. Trimming shortened V by 0 bases and J by 4 bases, and 12 bases separated the two germline ends. Germline CDR1 reads LGHNA; CDR2 reads YNFKEQ. CDR3 length: 15 residues. CDR3 nucleotides: TGTGCCAGCAGCCAAGATATTGCGGCTTCCTATGGCTACACCTTC. Translation: CASSQDIAASYGYTF.

The chain links TRBV3-1 (or the pseudogene TRBV3-2) to TRBJ1-1; D might be TRBD1 (5 bases). The CDR3 length is 17 residues. V was trimmed by 1 base and J by 1 base, leaving 16 bases between them. CDR1 is LGHDT and CDR2 is YNNKEL in the germline V gene (reference sequence). In nucleotides, the CDR3 is TGTGCCAGCAGCCAAGGCAGGGCTCGACTCTGGAACACTGAAGCTTTCTTT. This gives the protein CASSQGRARLWNTEAFF.

The chain employs TRBV7-9 and TRBJ2-5; no clear D gene. The ends were cut back, 5 bases at V and 0 bases at J, with 13 bases in the middle. CDR1 is SEHNR and CDR2 is FQNEAQ in the germline V gene (reference sequence). The CDR3 length is 15 residues. The CDR3 bases are TGTGCCAGCAGCGCGATGGGCTTCCACCAAGAGACCCAGTACTTC. Translating it yields CASSAMGFHQETQYF.

V and J are TRBV2 and TRBJ1-4; no definite D call. This CDR3 contains 15 residues. V lost 4 bases to trimming and J lost 4 bases, with 13 bases between them. The germline V gene encodes CDR1 SNHLY and CDR2 FYNNEI. The CDR3 region has the DNA TGTGCCAGCAGTGCCCGACTCGGAGGTAATGAAAAACTGTTTTTT. Translated, it gives CASSARLGGNEKLFF.

This clone was detected once. CDR3 amino acids: CASSEGDSQTGELFF. CDR3 DNA: TGCGCCAGCAGTGAGGGGGACTCTCAAACCGGGGAGCTGTTTTTT. The chain recombines TRBV10-1 with TRBJ2-2; a weak D match, TRBD2 (6 bases). With 2 bases removed from V and 5 bases from J, the gap between germline ends came to 12 bases. The CDR3 spans 15 residues. Germline CDR1 reads WNHNN; CDR2 reads SYGVQD (reference sequence).

The rearrangement links TRBV18 to TRBJ2-5; TRBD1 is a possible D gene (6 bases). The V gene lost 4 bases and the J gene lost 1 base, with 13 bases spanning the gap. The length of the CDR3 is 15 residues. Germline V gene lookup returns CDR1 KGHSH and CDR2 LQKENI. This chain's CDR3 is CASSLVRTVQETQYF. For the CDR3, the DNA is TGTGCCAGCTCACTAGTCCGGACAGTCCAAGAGACCCAGTACTTC.

The chain carries TRBV4-1 and TRBJ2-1, with TRBD2 identical over 9 bases. Germline V gene data show CDR1 as MGHRA and CDR2 as YSYEKL. The V and J ends lost 2 bases and 5 bases, in that order; junction bases with no gene match: 1. The CDR3 is 14 amino acids. The CDR3 sequence: CASSQLAGNNEQFF. The CDR3 DNA is TGCGCCAGCAGCCAACTAGCGGGGAACAATGAGCAGTTCTTC.

The V call is TRBV7-2, the J call TRBJ2-3, with 10 bases that match TRBD2. The CDR3 is made up of 16 amino acids. Looked up from germline, CDR1 is SGHTA and CDR2 is FQGNSA. V dropped 0 bases and J dropped 4; count of bases not matched to a gene: 4. In nucleotides, the CDR3 is TGTGCCAGCAGCTTAGCGGGCAGCGGGGGGGCAGATACGCAGTATTTT. Encoded protein: CASSLAGSGGADTQYF.